The 24 T cell receptor beta chains presented below share a single source sample, sequenced in a study of T cell responses to AZD1222 COVID-19 vaccine. Here immunoSEQ multiplex PCR was the method, and the copy in TCRdb shows in-frame clones only, minus some. Of some 70,000 clones in the sample, 84% were seen once. Here the sequenced sample was peripheral blood, taken on day 0 of AZD1222 vaccination. The receptors were gathered from an adult in good health.

This clone was seen once. The J gene is TRBJ1-6, the V gene TRBV7-9; D is ambiguous. Per germline, CDR1 SEHNR and CDR2 FQNEAQ (reference sequence). V was clipped by 2 bases and J by 7 bases, with 9 bases between them. The CDR3 is 14 residues long. The CDR3 bases are TGTGCCAGCAGCTTACGGCAGGAAAATTCACCCCTCCACTTT. Translating it yields CASSLRQENSPLHF.

V usage is TRBV27 and J usage is TRBJ1-2; D is uncertain. There are 13 residues in the CDR3. Germline CDR1 reads MNHEY; CDR2 reads SMNVEV (reference sequence). Trimming removed 6 bases from V and 6 bases from J, with 14 bases in between. The CDR3 DNA is TGTGCCAGCAGAGACCCTGAAACGGATGGCTACACCTTC. Translating gives CASRDPETDGYTF.

The V and J genes are TRBV10-1 and TRBJ1-2, with D tentatively TRBD1 (5 bases). Germline V gene sequence: CDR1 WNHNN, CDR2 SYGVQD (reference sequence). The CDR3 covers 13 residues. V dropped 5 bases and J dropped 2 bases, with 9 bases sitting between them. CDR3 sequence reads: CASSPGRNYGYTF. CDR3 DNA sequence: TGCGCCAGCAGTCCGGGGCGCAACTATGGCTACACCTTC.

J is TRBJ1-3 and V is TRBV5-4; D perhaps matches TRBD1 (5 bases). The CDR3 covers 15 residues. Between the trimmed V and J ends, which lost 0 bases and 4 bases, there was a span of 11 bases. Germline lookup yields CDR1 SGHNT and CDR2 YYREEE (reference sequence). CDR3 residues: CASSLDGTGGNTIYF. The CDR3 DNA follows: TGTGCCAGCAGCTTGGACGGGACGGGAGGAAACACCATATATTTT.

This clone appeared a few times. V and J are TRBV29-1 and TRBJ1-1, with 7 bases matching TRBD1. The junction had 4 bases not matched to a gene; V was cut back by 7 bases and J by 2 bases. CDR3 length: 12 residues. CDR1 is SQVTM, CDR2 ANQGSEA, per germline. The CDR3 DNA is TGCAGCGCGTACAGGGGCAACACTGAAGCTTTCTTT. Its translation: CSAYRGNTEAFF.

The gene calls are TRBV6-5 and TRBJ2-7, with 7 bases fitting TRBD1. Trimming removed 7 bases from V and 0 bases from J; junction bases left unmatched: 3. This CDR3 is built from 13 residues. Germline lookup yields CDR1 MNHEY and CDR2 SVGAGI. The CDR3 DNA reads TGTGCCAGCATCCAGGGGGTCTCCTACGAGCAGTACTTC. As protein: CASIQGVSYEQYF.

A single count supports this clone. The rearrangement links TRBV7-9 to TRBJ2-1, with 8 bases that match TRBD2. Trimming removed 4 bases from V and 4 bases from J; junction bases left unmatched: 9. The CDR3 totals 16 residues. CDR1 and CDR2 (germline): SEHNR, FQNEAQ (reference sequence). This chain's CDR3 is CASSSSGTRIYNEQFF. The CDR3 DNA sequence: TGTGCCAGCAGCTCATCCGGGACTAGAATATACAATGAGCAGTTCTTC. The full variable domain, completed using reference TRBV7-9 and TRBJ2-1, is DTGVSQNPRHKITKRGQNVTFRCDPISEHNRLYWYRQTLGQGPEFLTYFQNEAQLEKSRLLSDRFSAERPKGSFSTLEIQRTEQGDSAMYLCASSSSGTRIYNEQFFGPGTRLTVL.

The V and J genes are TRBV19 and TRBJ1-1; no clear D. The CDR3 spans 12 residues. Germline V gene data show CDR1 as LNHDA and CDR2 as SQIVND (reference sequence). V gave up 10 bases and J gave up 0 bases, with 9 bases separating them. This CDR3 is CATKDLNTEAFF. In DNA form, the CDR3 reads TGTGCCACGAAAGACTTGAACACTGAAGCTTTCTTT.

V usage is TRBV5-1 and J usage is TRBJ2-7; D tentatively reads TRBD1 or TRBD2 (5 bases each). V was pared by 4 bases and J by 4 bases, with 15 bases between. Germline V CDR1 and CDR2: SGHRS, YFSETQ. CDR3 length: 14 amino acids. The DNA of the CDR3 is TGCGCCAGCAGCCTAGGGACGGGTGGTTACGAGCAGTACTTC. Translated: CASSLGTGGYEQYF. Looking up the rest from reference TRBV5-1 and TRBJ2-7 gives the full variable domain: KAGVTQTPRYLIKTRGQQVTLSCSPISGHRSVSWYQQTPGQGLQFLFEYFSETQRNKGNFPGRFSGRQFSNSRSEMNVSTLELGDSALYLCASSLGTGGYEQYFGPGTRLTVT.

The V call is TRBV9, the J call TRBJ2-1; D possibly corresponds to TRBD2 (5 bases). Germline values: CDR1 SGDLS, CDR2 YYNGEE. Trimming took off 0 bases at V and 10 bases at J, with 26 bases between the two ends. The CDR3 contains 18 residues. CDR3 bases: TGTGCCAGCAGCGTAGCGGGAAAGGGTGTGGGATCAATGGACGAGCAGTTCTTC. Translating it yields CASSVAGKGVGSMDEQFF.

This clone was found a few times. The chain recombines TRBV6-5 with TRBJ2-7; 7 nucleotides align to TRBD1. CDR1 MNHEY and CDR2 SVGAGI come from the germline V gene. The CDR3 extends over 12 amino acids. Trimming cost V 10 bases and J 3 bases; bases outside gene matches: 6. The CDR3 loop is CATGQTRYEQYF. In DNA form, the CDR3 reads TGTGCCACGGGACAGACCCGCTACGAGCAGTACTTC.

This sequence joins TRBV7-3 and TRBJ1-1, with unresolved D. V gave up 0 bases and J gave up 4 bases, with 12 bases separating them. CDR1 and CDR2 (germline): SGHTA, FQGTGA. The CDR3 extends over 15 amino acids. The CDR3 region is CASSLTAARGTEAFF. The CDR3 DNA follows: TGTGCCAGCAGCTTAACGGCGGCCCGAGGCACTGAAGCTTTCTTT.

This rearrangement joins TRBV2 to TRBJ1-6; D gene unclear. This CDR3 comprises 14 residues. V lost 4 bases and J lost 7, with 11 bases in between. CDR1 and CDR2 from the germline V gene are SNHLY and FYNNEI. The CDR3 DNA reads as TGTGCCAGCAGTGCCGGACGGGCCAATTCACCCCTCCACTTT. This gives the protein CASSAGRANSPLHF.

This chain joins TRBV27 and TRBJ2-3; D remains ambiguous. The V gene lost 6 bases and the J gene lost 1 base, with 11 bases spanning the gap. Germline V lookup: CDR1 MNHEY, CDR2 SMNVEV (reference sequence). CDR3 length equals 14 residues. The CDR3 spells CASRGWVGTDTQYF. CDR3 in DNA: TGTGCCAGCAGGGGGTGGGTGGGCACAGATACGCAGTATTTT.

The chain couples TRBV19 to TRBJ1-5, with D perhaps TRBD1 (6 bases). This CDR3 has 12 residues. Trimming stripped 5 bases from V and 7 bases from J, with 9 bases between. Germline CDR1 LNHDA, CDR2 SQIVND (reference sequence). CDR3 region: CASSHQGQPQHF. For the CDR3, the DNA is TGTGCCAGTAGTCATCAGGGGCAGCCCCAGCATTTT.

The chain uses TRBV6-6 and TRBJ2-7; D is possibly TRBD1 (5 bases). CDR1 is MNHNY, CDR2 SVGAGI, per germline (reference sequence). The CDR3 length is 15 residues. Trimming left V 1 base short and J 3 bases short, with 13 bases between. CDR3 DNA: TGTGCCAGCAGTTACTTCTATCAGGGTAACTACGAGCAGTACTTC. This codes for CASSYFYQGNYEQYF.

This chain uses TRBV28 with TRBJ2-5; no clear D. This CDR3 contains 11 residues. CDR1 is MDHEN and CDR2 is SYDVKM in the germline V gene. Trimming left V 4 bases short and J 5 bases short, with 5 bases between. CDR3 nucleotides: TGTGCCAGCAGTTCCAGGGAGACCCAGTACTTC. Protein: CASSSRETQYF.

V gene TRBV28 combines with J gene TRBJ1-1, with D possibly TRBD1 on 5 matching bases. The CDR3 is made up of 15 amino acids. V lost 6 bases to trimming and J lost 6 bases, with 20 bases between them. CDR1 is MDHEN, CDR2 SYDVKM, per germline. CDR3 DNA sequence: TGTGCCAGCAGCCGAAATCCTTGGACATTCCCTGAAGCTTTCTTT. It is translated as CASSRNPWTFPEAFF.

The chain carries TRBV12-3 or TRBV12-4 and TRBJ1-6; no definite D call. V gave up 4 bases and J gave up 10 bases, with 11 bases separating them. The CDR3 runs 13 residues. The CDR3, as DNA: TGTGCCAGCAGTTCTGGACGAGGCTCACCCCTCCACTTT. This codes for CASSSGRGSPLHF.

The chain carries TRBV5-8 and TRBJ2-2; TRBD1 is a possible D gene (6 bases). CDR1 is SGHTS, CDR2 YDEGEE, per germline. There are 14 residues in the CDR3. Trimming removed 4 bases from V and 1 base from J, with 8 bases in between. CDR3 sequence: CASSKGQNTGELFF. Written as DNA, the CDR3 is TGTGCCAGCAGCAAGGGACAGAACACCGGGGAGCTGTTTTTT.

The chain is built from TRBV15 and TRBJ1-4; D remains unclear. Germline V lookup: CDR1 LNHNV, CDR2 YYDKDF (reference sequence). With 1 base removed from V and 0 bases from J, the gap between germline ends came to 15 bases. This CDR3 region has 18 residues. The CDR3 region has the DNA TGTGCCACCAGCAGAGTTGCCCGGGAAACCCCAACTAATGAAAAACTGTTTTTT. As protein: CATSRVARETPTNEKLFF.

Notes on this clone: Different DNA sequences within this sample yield the same CDR3. The rearrangement uses TRBV27 and TRBJ2-1, with 7 bases that match TRBD2. CDR1 and CDR2 from the germline V gene are MNHEY and SMNVEV (reference sequence). The CDR3 is 14 amino acids. V shed 5 bases and J 5 bases; nucleotides not matched to a gene: 6. CDR3 region: CASSPGTTNNEQFF. DNA of the CDR3: TGTGCCAGCAGTCCCGGGACTACGAACAATGAGCAGTTCTTC.

The rearrangement links TRBV4-2 to TRBJ2-5; TRBD2 is a possible D gene (6 bases). V gave up 0 bases and J gave up 2 bases, with 16 bases separating them. Germline CDR1 is LGHNA and CDR2 is YNFKEQ. The CDR3 length is 17 residues. As DNA, the CDR3 is TGTGCCAGCAGCCAAGATGGGGCTAGCGCGGGACAAGAGACCCAGTACTTC. Translated: CASSQDGASAGQETQYF.

This clone showed up just once. The gene calls are TRBV9 and TRBJ1-6, with D perhaps matching TRBD1 (5 bases). The CDR3 spans 13 residues. V was clipped by 1 base and J by 11 bases, with 10 bases between them. The germline CDR1 and CDR2 sequences are SGDLS and YYNGEE. DNA for the CDR3: TGTGCCAGCAGCGTACAGGGACCGCCACCCCTCCACTTT. Its translation is CASSVQGPPPLHF.